A selection of T cell receptor beta chains follows, all from one sample in a study of CD8+CD57+ T cells in acquired aplastic anemia. TCRdb fed the reads into MiXCR, producing one record per CDR3 protein. In the table there are roughly 170,000 distinct CDR3 sequences, approximately 60% of which are singletons. Sequencing was carried out using sorted CD4+, CD8+, or CD8+CD57+ T cells (not recorded which) from PBMCs. The source of these receptors is a human donor in good health. Each CDR3 is given without its conserved first and last residue. Size values are once, few and many counts, or a class for expanded clones, and some rows have none.

j_call clone_size v_call cdr3_aa
TRBJ1-1 - TRBV5-6 ASSLDDRVTDEAF
TRBJ2-2 - TRBV24-1 ATSGAGANTRELF
TRBJ1-1 many TRBV5-1 ASGPLPTGVVNTEAF
TRBJ2-1 - TRBV28 ASWDRVGSEQF
TRBJ2-7 - TRBV25-1 ASSARDRGYEQY
TRBJ2-1 many TRBV5-8 ASSRRAGGSYNEQF
TRBJ2-5 - TRBV7-2 ASSLGALAGGLGETQY
TRBJ1-3 many TRBV9 ASSVDLGVHSGNTIY
TRBJ1-1 many TRBV11-3 ASSLDYDTEAF
TRBJ2-7 - TRBV4-3 ASSQALREGYEQY
TRBJ2-1 - TRBV10-3 AISDWGELASYNEQF
TRBJ2-1 few TRBV25-1 ASSGEPGSNEQF
TRBJ1-2 - TRBV10-1 ASSWTGSVYGYT
TRBJ2-5 few TRBV9 ASSADPRIETQY